What follows describes a single T cell receptor beta chain. Germline loops: CDR1 LGHNA, CDR2 YSLEER. The CDR3 has 14 residues. V dropped 5 bases and J dropped 7; count of bases not matched to a gene: 10. The data derive from a study of control samples from healthy donors and cancer patients. Method: immunoSEQ multiplex PCR; TCRdb's copy keeps in-frame clones and lacks some. The sample includes about 150,000 clones, around 94% seen only once; the top ten take approximately 1.5%. The receptor comes from a woman aged 18-29 years in good health. What was sequenced was blood. V usage is TRBV4-3 and J usage is TRBJ2-5, with 7 bases lining up with TRBD2. The CDR3 protein is CASSVASGVGTQYF. Written as DNA, the CDR3 is TGCGCCAGCAGCGTGGCTAGCGGCGTTGGGACCCAGTACTTC.